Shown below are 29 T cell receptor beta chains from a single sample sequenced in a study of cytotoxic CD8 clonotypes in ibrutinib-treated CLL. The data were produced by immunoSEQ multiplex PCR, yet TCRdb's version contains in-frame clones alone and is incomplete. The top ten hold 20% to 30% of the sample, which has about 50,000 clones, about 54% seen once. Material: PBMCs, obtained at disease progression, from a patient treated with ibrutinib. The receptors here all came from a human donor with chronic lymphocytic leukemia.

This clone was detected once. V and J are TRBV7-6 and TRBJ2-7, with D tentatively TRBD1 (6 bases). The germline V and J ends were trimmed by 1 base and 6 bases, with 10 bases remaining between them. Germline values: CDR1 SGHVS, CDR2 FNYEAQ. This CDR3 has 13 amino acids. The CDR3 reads CASSLDRAGEQYF. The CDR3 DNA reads TGTGCCAGCAGCTTAGACAGGGCGGGCGAGCAGTACTTC.

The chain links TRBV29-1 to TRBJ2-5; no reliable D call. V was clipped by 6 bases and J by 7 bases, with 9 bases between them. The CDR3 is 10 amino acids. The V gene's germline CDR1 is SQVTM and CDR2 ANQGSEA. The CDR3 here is CSVAVGTQYF. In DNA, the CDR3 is TGCAGCGTAGCCGTGGGGACCCAGTACTTC. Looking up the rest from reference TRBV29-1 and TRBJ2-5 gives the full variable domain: SAVISQKPSRDICQRGTSLTIQCQVDSQVTMMFWYRQQPGQSLTLIATANQGSEATYESGFVIDKFPISRPNLTFSTLTVSNMSPEDSSIYLCSVAVGTQYFGPGTRLLVL.

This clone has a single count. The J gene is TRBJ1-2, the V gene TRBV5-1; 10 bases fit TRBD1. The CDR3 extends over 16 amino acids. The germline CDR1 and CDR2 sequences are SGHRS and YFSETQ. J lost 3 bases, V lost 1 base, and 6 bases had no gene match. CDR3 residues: CASSLNGGTGDYGYTF. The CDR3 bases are TGCGCCAGCAGCTTGAACGGCGGGACAGGGGACTATGGCTACACCTTC.

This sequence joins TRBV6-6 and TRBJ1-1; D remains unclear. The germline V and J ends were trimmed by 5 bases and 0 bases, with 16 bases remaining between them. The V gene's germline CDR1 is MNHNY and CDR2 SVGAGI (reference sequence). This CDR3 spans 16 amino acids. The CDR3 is CASSAWGAQMNTEAFF. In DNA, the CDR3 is TGTGCCAGCAGTGCCTGGGGAGCCCAAATGAACACTGAAGCTTTCTTT.

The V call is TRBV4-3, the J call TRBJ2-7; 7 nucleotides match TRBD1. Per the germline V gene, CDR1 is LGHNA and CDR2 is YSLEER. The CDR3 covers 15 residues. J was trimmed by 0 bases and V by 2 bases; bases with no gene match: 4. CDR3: CASSQYRDSSYEQYF. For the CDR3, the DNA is TGCGCCAGCAGCCAATATAGGGACAGCTCCTACGAGCAGTACTTC.

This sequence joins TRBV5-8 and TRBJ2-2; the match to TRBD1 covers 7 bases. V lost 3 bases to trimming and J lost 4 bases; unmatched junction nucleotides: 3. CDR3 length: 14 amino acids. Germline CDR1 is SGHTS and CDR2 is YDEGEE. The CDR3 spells CASSWDSSTGELFF. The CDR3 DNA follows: TGTGCCAGCAGCTGGGACAGCTCCACCGGGGAGCTGTTTTTT.

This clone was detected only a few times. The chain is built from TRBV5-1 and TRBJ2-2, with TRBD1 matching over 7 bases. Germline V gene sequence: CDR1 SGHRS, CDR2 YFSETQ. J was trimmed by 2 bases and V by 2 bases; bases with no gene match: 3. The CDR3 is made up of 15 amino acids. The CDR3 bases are TGCGCCAGCAGCTTCGACAGGGCAAACACCGGGGAGCTGTTTTTT. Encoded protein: CASSFDRANTGELFF.

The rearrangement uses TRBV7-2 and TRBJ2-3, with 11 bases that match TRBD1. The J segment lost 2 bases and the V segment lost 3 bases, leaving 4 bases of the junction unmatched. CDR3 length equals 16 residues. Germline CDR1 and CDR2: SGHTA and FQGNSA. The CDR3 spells CASSLRTGGFTDTQYF. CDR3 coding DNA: TGTGCCAGCAGCTTGCGGACAGGGGGCTTCACAGATACGCAGTATTTT.

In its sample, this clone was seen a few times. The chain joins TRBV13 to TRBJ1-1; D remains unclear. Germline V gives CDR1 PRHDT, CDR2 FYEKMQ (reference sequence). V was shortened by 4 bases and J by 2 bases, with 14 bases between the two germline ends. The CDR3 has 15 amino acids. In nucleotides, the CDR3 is TGTGCCAGCAGCTCCACCGACCGGGCCAACACTGAAGCTTTCTTT. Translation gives CASSSTDRANTEAFF.

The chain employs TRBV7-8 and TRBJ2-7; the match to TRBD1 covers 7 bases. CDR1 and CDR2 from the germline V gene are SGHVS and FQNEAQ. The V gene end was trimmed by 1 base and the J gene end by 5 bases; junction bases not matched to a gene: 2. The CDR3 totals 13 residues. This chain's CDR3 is CASSLGTGDEQYF. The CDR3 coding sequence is TGTGCCAGCAGCTTAGGGACAGGAGACGAGCAGTACTTC.

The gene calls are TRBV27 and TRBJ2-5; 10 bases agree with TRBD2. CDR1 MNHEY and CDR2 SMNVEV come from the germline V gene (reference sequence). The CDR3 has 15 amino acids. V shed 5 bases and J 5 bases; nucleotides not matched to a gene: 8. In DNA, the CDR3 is TGTGCCAGCAGTCCCCGTGGTAGCGGGAGGGAGACCCAGTACTTC. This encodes CASSPRGSGRETQYF.

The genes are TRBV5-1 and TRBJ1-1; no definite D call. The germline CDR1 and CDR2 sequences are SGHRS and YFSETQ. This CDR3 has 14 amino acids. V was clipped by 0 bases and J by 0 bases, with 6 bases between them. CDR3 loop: CASSLDGMNTEAFF. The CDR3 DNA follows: TGCGCCAGCAGCTTGGATGGGATGAACACTGAAGCTTTCTTT.

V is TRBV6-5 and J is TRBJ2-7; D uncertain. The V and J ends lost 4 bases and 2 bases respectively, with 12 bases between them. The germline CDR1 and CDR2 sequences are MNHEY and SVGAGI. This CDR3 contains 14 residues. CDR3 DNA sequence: TGTGCCAGCAGTTTGGGTCTTTCTCCCTACGAGCAGTACTTC. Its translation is CASSLGLSPYEQYF.

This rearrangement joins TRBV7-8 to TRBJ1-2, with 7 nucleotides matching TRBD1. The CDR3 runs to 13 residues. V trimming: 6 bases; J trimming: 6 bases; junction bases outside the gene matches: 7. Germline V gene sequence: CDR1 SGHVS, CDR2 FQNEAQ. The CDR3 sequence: CASSATGRHGYTF. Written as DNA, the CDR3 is TGTGCCAGCAGTGCGACAGGGCGACATGGCTACACCTTC. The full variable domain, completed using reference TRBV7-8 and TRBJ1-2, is GAGVSQSPRYKVAKRGQDVALRCDPISGHVSLFWYQQALGQGPEFLTYFQNEAQLDKSGLPSDRFFAERPEGSVSTLKIQRTQQEDSAVYLCASSATGRHGYTFGSGTRLTVV.

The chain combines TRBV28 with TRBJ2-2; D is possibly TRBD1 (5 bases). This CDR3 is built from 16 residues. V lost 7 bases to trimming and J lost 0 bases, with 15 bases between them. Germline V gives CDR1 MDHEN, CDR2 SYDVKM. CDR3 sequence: CASTLDGAANTGELFF. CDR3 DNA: TGTGCCAGCACTCTTGATGGGGCGGCGAACACCGGGGAGCTGTTTTTT.

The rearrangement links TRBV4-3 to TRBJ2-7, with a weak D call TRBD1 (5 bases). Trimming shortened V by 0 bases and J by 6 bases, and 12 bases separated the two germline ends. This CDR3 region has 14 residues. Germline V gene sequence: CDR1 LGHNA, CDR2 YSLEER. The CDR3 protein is CASSQDNQGGEQYF. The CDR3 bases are TGCGCCAGCAGCCAAGATAATCAGGGCGGCGAGCAGTACTTC.

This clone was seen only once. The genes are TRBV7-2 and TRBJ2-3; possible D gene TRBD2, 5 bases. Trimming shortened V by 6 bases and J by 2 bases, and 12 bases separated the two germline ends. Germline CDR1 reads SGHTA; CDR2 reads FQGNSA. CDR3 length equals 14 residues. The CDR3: CASSSSVYTDTQYF. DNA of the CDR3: TGTGCCAGCAGTAGTAGCGTATACACAGATACGCAGTATTTT.

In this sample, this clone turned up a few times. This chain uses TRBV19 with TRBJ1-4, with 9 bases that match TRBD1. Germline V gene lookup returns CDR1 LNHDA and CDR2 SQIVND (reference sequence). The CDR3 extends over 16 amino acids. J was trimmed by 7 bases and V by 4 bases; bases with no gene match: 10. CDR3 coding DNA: TGTGCCAGTAGTAGGGTTCCCGGGACAGGGACTGAAAAACTGTTTTTT. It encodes CASSRVPGTGTEKLFF.

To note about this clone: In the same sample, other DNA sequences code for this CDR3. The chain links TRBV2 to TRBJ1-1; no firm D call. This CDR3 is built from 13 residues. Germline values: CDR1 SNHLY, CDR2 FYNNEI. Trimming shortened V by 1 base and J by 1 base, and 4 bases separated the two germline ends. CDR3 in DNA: TGTGCCAGCAGTGAAGACCGGAACACTGAAGCTTTCTTT. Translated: CASSEDRNTEAFF.

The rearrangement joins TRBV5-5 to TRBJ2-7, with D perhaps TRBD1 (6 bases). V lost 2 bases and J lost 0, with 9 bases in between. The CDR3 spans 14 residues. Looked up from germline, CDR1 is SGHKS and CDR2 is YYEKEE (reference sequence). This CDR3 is CASSFGTSSYEQYF. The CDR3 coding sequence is TGTGCCAGCAGCTTCGGGACATCCTCCTACGAGCAGTACTTC.

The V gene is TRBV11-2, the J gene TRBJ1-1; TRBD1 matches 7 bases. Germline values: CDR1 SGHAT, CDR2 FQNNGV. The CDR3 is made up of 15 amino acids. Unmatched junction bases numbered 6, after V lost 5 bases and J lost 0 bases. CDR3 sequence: CASSPWDRLNTEAFF. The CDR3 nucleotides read TGTGCCAGCAGCCCCTGGGACAGATTGAACACTGAAGCTTTCTTT.

Written as DNA, the CDR3 is TGTGCCAGCAGCCCCCCTGGAGGCGGTACTGGTAGCTACGAGCAGTACTTC. As protein: CASSPPGGGTGSYEQYF. The chain carries TRBV5-6 and TRBJ2-7; possibly TRBD2 for D (5 bases). Germline CDR1 reads SGHDT; CDR2 reads YYEEEE. The V and J ends lost 4 bases and 3 bases respectively, with 23 bases between them. CDR3 size: 17 residues.

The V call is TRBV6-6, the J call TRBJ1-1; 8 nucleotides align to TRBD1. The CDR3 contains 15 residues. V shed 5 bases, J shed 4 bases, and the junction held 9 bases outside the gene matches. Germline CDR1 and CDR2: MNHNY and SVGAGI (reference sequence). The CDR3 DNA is TGTGCCAGCAGTGCCAACAGGGGGGACACCACTGAAGCTTTCTTT. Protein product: CASSANRGDTTEAFF.

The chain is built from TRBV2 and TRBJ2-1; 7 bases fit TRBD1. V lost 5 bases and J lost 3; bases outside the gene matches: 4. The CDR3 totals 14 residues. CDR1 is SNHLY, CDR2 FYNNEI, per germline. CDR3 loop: CASSPGQSYNEQFF. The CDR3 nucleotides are TGTGCCAGCAGTCCGGGACAGAGCTACAATGAGCAGTTCTTC. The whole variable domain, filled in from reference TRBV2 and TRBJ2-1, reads EPEVTQTPSHQVTQMGQEVILRCVPISNHLYFYWYRQILGQKVEFLVSFYNNEISEKSEIFDDQFSVERPDGSNFTLKIRSTKLEDSAMYFCASSPGQSYNEQFFGPGTRLTVL.

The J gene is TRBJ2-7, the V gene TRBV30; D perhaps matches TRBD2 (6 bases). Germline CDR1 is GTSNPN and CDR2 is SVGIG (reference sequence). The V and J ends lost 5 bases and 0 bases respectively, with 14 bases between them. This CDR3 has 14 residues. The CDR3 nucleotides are TGTGCCTGGGGAGGAGCGGGCATCTCCTACGAGCAGTACTTC. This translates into CAWGGAGISYEQYF.

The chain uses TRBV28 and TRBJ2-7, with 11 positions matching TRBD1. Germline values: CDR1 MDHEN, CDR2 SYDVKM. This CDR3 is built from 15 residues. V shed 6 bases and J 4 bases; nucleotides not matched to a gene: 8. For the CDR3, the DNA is TGTGCCAGCAGCCCACCGGGACAGGGGGTTTACGAGCAGTACTTC. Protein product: CASSPPGQGVYEQYF.

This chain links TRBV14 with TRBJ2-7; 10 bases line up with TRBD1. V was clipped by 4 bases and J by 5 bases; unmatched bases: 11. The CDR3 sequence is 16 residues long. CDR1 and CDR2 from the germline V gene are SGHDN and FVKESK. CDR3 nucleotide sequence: TGTGCCAGCAGCCTGCCCGGGACAGGGGACGTTGACGAGCAGTACTTC. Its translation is CASSLPGTGDVDEQYF.

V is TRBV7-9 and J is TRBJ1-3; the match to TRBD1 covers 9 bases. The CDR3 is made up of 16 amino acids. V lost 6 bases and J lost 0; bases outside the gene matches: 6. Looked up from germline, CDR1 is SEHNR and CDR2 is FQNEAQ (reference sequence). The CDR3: CASRPQGANSGNTIYF. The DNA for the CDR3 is TGTGCCAGCAGACCACAGGGGGCTAACTCTGGAAACACCATATATTTT.

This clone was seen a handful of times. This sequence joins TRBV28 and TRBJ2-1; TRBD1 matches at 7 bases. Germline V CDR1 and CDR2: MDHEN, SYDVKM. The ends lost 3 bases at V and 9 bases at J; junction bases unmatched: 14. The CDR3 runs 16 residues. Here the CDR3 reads CASSFSRQGSLGEQFF. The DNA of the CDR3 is TGTGCCAGCAGTTTTTCTCGACAGGGCTCGTTAGGTGAGCAGTTCTTC.